A single T cell receptor (beta chain) is shown here with its context. Its antigen is still unknown. V was shortened by 0 bases and J by 6 bases, with 20 bases between the two germline ends. This CDR3 comprises 18 residues. Germline CDR1 MNHEY, CDR2 SVGEGT. This entry is derived from a study of T cell responses to AZD1222 COVID-19 vaccine. Study overall: Pooled in the analysis were second doses at about 4 or about 12 weeks. Regarding the study as a whole: The breadth and depth of Spike-specific TCRs increased once two AZD1222 doses had been given.

Data came from immunoSEQ multiplex PCR; TCRdb stores just in-frame clones and leaves some out. The data show more than 140,000 clones, approximately 88% seen once. This specimen consisted of peripheral blood, obtained on day 0 of AZD1222 vaccination. The V call is TRBV6-2 or TRBV6-3, the J call TRBJ2-2; D may be TRBD2 (6 bases). The source is an adult in good health. The DNA of the CDR3 is TGTGCCAGCAGTTACTCGATATCGGGCGGGGAGGACCCCGGGGAGCTGTTTTTT. Protein: CASSYSISGGEDPGELFF.